A single sample is the source of the 2 T cell receptor beta chains below, sequenced in a study of blood T cell repertoires in COVID-19. Some clones are missing from TCRdb's copy, which holds only in-frame ones; the method was immunoSEQ multiplex PCR. This sample yields approximately 100,000 clones, of which more than 75% are seen a single time; approximately 10% belongs to the top ten. The sequencing input was peripheral blood. These receptors were taken from a young woman with acute or convalescent COVID-19.

The rearrangement joins TRBV11-2 to TRBJ2-7; perhaps TRBD1 as D (6 bases). The CDR3 spans 14 residues. Germline assignment: CDR1 SGHAT and CDR2 FQNNGV. Trimming took 2 bases from V and 1 from J, leaving 9 bases between them. The CDR3: CASSLSQGSYEQYF. DNA for the CDR3: TGTGCCAGCAGCTTATCGCAGGGGTCCTACGAGCAGTACTTC.

The genes are TRBV5-1 and TRBJ1-1; D gene ambiguous. Germline V gene sequence: CDR1 SGHRS, CDR2 YFSETQ. The CDR3 sequence is 16 residues long. V shed 0 bases and J shed 1 base, with 13 bases lying between them. The CDR3 DNA reads TGCGCCAGCAGCTTGGTACCATACGGAGGGAACACTGAAGCTTTCTTT. It is translated as CASSLVPYGGNTEAFF.